Included here is one T cell receptor (beta chain) sequence, with context. The antigen is unknown. This sample is part of a study of cytomegalovirus exposure and HLA in healthy donors. Study findings and constraints: Later analysis suggested links between common viral pathogens and several top significant clusters. Analyses of presence and absence presupposed an approximately uniform sequencing depth across donors.

Germline CDR1 is GTSNPN and CDR2 is SVGIG (reference sequence). The CDR3 runs to 14 residues. The V gene end was trimmed by 4 bases and the J gene end by 5 bases; junction bases not matched to a gene: 11. PCR involved 60 Vbeta and 13 Jbeta primers. Data came from immunoSEQ multiplex PCR; TCRdb stores just in-frame clones and leaves some out. This table holds some 250,000 clones, roughly 80% found once. This sequence originates from a middle-aged woman in good health and CMV-seropositive. The chain couples TRBV30 to TRBJ2-7, with TRBD1 identical over 7 bases. The specimen sequenced was PBMCs. The CDR3 loop reads CAWNLFGQGDEQYF. The CDR3 DNA follows: TGTGCCTGGAATCTTTTTGGCCAGGGGGACGAGCAGTACTTC.